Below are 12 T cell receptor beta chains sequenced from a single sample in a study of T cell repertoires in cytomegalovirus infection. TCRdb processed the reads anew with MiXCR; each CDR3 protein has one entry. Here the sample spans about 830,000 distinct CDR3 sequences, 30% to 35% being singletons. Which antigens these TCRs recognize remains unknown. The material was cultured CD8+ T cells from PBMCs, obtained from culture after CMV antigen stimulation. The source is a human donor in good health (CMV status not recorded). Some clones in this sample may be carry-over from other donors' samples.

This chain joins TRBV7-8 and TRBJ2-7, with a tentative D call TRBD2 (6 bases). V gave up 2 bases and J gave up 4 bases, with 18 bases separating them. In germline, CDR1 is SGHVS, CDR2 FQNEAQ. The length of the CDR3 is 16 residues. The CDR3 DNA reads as TGTGCCAGCAGCTTATTGGAGGGGACGGATATTTACGAGCAGTACGTC. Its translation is CASSLLEGTDIYEQYV.

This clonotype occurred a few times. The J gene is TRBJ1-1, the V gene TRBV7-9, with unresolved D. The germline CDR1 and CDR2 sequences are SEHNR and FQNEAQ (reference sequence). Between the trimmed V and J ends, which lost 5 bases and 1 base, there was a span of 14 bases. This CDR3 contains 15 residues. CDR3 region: CASSPAGNSNTEAFF. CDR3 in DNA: TGTGCCAGCAGCCCCGCAGGAAACTCGAACACTGAAGCTTTCTTT.

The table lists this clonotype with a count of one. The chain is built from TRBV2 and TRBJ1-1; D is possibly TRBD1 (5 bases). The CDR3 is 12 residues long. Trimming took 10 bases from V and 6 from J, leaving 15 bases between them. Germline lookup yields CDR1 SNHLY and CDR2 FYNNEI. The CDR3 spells CAILTAGAEAFF. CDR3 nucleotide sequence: TGTGCCATCCTGACAGCCGGAGCTGAAGCTTTCTTT.

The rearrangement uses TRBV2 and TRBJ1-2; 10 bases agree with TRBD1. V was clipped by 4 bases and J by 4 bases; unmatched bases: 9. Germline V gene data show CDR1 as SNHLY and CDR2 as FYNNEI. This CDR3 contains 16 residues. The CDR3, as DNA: TGTGCCAGCAGTGCGAGAGACAGGGGGCGTACCTATGGCTACACCTTC. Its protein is CASSARDRGRTYGYTF.

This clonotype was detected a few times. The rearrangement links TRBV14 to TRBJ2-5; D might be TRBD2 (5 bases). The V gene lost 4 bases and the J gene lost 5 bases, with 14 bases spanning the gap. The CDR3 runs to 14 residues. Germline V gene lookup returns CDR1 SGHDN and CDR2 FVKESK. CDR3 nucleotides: TGTGCCAGCAGCCGAAGTTGGAGGTCCGAGACCCAGTACTTC. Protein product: CASSRSWRSETQYF.

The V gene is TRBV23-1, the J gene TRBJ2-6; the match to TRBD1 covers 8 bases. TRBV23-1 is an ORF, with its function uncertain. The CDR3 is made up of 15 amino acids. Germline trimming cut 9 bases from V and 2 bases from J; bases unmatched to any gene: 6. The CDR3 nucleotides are TGCGCCAGAAGGGTGACAGGGGCTGGGGCCAACGTCCTGACTTTC. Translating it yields CARRVTGAGANVLTF.

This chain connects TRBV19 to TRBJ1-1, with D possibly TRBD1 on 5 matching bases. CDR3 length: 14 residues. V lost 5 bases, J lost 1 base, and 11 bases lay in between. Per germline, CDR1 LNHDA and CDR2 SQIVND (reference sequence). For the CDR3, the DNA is TGTGCCAGTAGTGAGACCACAGGGAACACTGAAGCTTTCTTT. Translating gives CASSETTGNTEAFF.

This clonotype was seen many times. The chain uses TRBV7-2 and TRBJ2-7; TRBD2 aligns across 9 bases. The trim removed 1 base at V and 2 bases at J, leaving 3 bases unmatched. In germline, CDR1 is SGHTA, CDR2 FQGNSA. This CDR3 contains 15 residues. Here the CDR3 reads CASSLVAGEAYEQYV. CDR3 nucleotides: TGTGCCAGCAGCTTAGTAGCGGGAGAAGCCTACGAGCAGTACGTC.

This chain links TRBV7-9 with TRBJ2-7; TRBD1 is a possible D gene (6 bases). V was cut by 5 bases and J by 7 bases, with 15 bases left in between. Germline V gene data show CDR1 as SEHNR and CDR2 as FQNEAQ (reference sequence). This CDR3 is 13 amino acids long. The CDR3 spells CASSPGQGLEQYV. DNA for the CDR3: TGTGCCAGCAGCCCAGGGCAGGGGTTGGAGCAGTACGTC.

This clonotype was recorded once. The CDR3 DNA is TGTGCCACCATACAGAGTGGCACAGATACGCAGTATTTT. Encoded protein: CATIQSGTDTQYF. The genes are TRBV6-6 and TRBJ2-3; D ambiguous. V was cut by 10 bases and J by 1 base, with 12 bases left in between. Germline lookup yields CDR1 MNHNY and CDR2 SVGAGI (reference sequence). The CDR3 is made up of 13 amino acids.

The chain's CDR3 is CASSQVQGYEQYV. DNA of the CDR3: TGCGCCAGCAGCCAGGTACAGGGGTACGAGCAGTACGTC. V usage is TRBV4-1 and J usage is TRBJ2-7; TRBD1 aligns across 7 bases. J gave up 4 bases and V 3 bases, and 3 bases lay outside the gene matches. There are 13 residues in the CDR3. Germline V gene sequence: CDR1 MGHRA, CDR2 YSYEKL.

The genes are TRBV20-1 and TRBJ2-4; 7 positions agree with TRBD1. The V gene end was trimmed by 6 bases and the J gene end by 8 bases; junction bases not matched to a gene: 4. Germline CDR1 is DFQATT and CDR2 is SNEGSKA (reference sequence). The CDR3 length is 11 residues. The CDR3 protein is CSARGQHIQYF. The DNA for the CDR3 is TGCAGTGCAAGGGGACAGCACATTCAGTACTTC.